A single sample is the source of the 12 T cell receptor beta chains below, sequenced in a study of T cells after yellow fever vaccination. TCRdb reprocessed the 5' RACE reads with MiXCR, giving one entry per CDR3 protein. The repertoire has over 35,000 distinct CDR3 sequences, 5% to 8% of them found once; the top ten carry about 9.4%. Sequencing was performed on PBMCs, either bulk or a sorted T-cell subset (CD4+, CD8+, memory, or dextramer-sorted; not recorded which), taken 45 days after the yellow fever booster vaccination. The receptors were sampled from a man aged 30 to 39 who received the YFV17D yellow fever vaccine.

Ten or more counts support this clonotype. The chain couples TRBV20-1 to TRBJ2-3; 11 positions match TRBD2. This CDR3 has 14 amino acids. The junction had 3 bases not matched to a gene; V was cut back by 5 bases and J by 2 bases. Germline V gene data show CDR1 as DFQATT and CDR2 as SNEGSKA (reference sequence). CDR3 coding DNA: TGCAGTGCTGGGGGACTAGCGGACACAGATACGCAGTATTTT. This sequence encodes CSAGGLADTDTQYF.

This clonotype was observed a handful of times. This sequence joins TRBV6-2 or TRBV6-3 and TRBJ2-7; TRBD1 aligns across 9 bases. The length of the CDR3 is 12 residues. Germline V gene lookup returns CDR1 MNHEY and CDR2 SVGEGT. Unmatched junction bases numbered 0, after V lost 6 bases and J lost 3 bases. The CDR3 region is CASRTGGYEQYF. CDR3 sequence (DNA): TGTGCCAGCAGGACAGGGGGCTACGAGCAGTACTTC.

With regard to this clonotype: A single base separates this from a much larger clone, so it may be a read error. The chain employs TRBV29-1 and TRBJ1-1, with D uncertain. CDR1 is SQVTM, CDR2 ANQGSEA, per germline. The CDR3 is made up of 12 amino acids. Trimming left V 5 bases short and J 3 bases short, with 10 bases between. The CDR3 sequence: CSVRRGYTEAFF. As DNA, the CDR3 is TGCAGCGTTCGACGTGGGTACACTGAAGCTTTCTTT.

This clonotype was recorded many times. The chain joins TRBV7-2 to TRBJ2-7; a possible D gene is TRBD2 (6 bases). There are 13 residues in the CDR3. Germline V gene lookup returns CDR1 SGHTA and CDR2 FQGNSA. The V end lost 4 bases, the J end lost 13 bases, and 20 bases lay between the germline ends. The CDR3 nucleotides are TGTGCCAGCAGCTCGGGACTCAGCGAGAGACCATACTTC. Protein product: CASSSGLSERPYF.

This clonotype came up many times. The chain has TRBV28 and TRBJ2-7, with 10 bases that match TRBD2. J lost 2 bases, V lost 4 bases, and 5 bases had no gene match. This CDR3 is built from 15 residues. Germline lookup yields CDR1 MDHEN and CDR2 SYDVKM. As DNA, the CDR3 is TGTGCCAGCAGTTCCCTAGCGGGAGCCGCCTACGAGCAGTACTTC. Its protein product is CASSSLAGAAYEQYF. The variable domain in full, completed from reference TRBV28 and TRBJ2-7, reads DVKVTQSSRYLVKRTGEKVFLECVQDMDHENMFWYRQDPGLGLRLIYFSYDVKMKEKGDIPEGYSVSREKKERFSLILESASTNQTSMYLCASSSLAGAAYEQYFGPGTRLTVT.

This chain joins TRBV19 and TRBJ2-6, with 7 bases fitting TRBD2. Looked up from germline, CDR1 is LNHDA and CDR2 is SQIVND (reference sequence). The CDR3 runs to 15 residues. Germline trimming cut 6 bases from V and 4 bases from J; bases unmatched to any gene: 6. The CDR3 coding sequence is TGTGCCAGTAGCAAGGGAGGGAGGGGGGCCAACGTCCTGACTTTC. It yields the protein CASSKGGRGANVLTF. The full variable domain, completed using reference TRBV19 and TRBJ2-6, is DGGITQSPKYLFRKEGQNVTLSCEQNLNHDAMYWYRQDPGQGLRLIYYSQIVNDFQKGDIAEGYSVSREKKESFPLTVTSAQKNPTAFYLCASSKGGRGANVLTFGAGSRLTVL.

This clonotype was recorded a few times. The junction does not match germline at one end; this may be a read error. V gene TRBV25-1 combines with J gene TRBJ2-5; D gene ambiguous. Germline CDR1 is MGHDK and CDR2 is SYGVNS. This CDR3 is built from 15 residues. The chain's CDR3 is CASHPTNGPGDTPDF. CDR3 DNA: TGTGCCAGCCATCCTACTAATGGACCGGGTGACACTCCTGACTTC.

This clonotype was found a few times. In DNA form, the CDR3 reads TGCGCCAGCAGTCAATCTAGTGCGGGAGAGGTGAATGAGCAGTTCTTC. It yields the protein CASSQSSAGEVNEQFF. The rearrangement joins TRBV23-1 to TRBJ2-1, with TRBD2 matching 7 bases. TRBV23-1 qualifies as an ORF whose function is uncertain. The CDR3 loop spans 16 amino acids. J was trimmed by 7 bases and V by 0 bases; bases with no gene match: 9.

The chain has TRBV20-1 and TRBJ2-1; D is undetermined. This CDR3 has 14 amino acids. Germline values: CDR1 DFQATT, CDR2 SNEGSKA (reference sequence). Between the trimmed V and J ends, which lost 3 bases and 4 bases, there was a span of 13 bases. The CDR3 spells CSARGPVLYNEQFF. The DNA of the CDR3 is TGCAGTGCTAGGGGCCCGGTCCTTTACAATGAGCAGTTCTTC.

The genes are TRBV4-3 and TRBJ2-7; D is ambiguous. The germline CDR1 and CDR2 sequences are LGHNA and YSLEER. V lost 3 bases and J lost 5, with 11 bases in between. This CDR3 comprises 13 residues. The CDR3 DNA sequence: TGCGCCAGCAGCCATGAAACAGCCAACGAGCAGTACTTC. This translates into CASSHETANEQYF.

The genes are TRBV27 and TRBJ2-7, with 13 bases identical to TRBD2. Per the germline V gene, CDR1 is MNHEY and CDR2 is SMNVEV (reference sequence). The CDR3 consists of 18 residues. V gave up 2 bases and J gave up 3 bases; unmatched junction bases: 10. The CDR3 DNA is TGTGCCAGCAGTTTACTATCCCGACTAGCGGGAGGAATCTACGAGCAGTACTTC. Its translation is CASSLLSRLAGGIYEQYF.

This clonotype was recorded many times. The CDR3 DNA reads TGTGCCAGCAGTTCCCCGACTAGACCAAGGGGTAATGAGCAGTTCTTC. This gives the protein CASSSPTRPRGNEQFF. The rearrangement joins TRBV6-5 to TRBJ2-1; D is perhaps TRBD2 (6 bases). The CDR3 extends over 16 amino acids. Trimming left V 4 bases short and J 7 bases short, with 20 bases between. Germline V gene sequence: CDR1 MNHEY, CDR2 SVGAGI.